Below are 9 T cell receptor beta chains sequenced from a single sample in a study of shared T cell receptors in the human thymus. Profiling relied on immunoSEQ multiplex PCR, and the TCRdb table lists in-frame clones only, not all of them. The sample includes some 700,000 clones, over 75% of them seen just once. Separately, the same data were catalogued under a study of human thymus T cells.

Sequences were obtained from thymocytes. These receptors all come from a girl under three years old with a congenital heart defect.

The chain recombines TRBV4-1 with TRBJ1-5, with 8 bases lining up with TRBD1. The germline V gene has CDR1 MGHRA and CDR2 YSYEKL. The CDR3 is made up of 15 amino acids. The V and J ends lost 4 bases and 3 bases, in that order; junction bases with no gene match: 5. CDR3 loop: CASSPRGLDNQPQHF. The CDR3, as DNA: TGCGCCAGCAGCCCCAGGGGGCTTGACAATCAGCCCCAGCATTTT.

J is TRBJ2-4 and V is TRBV9, with D possibly matching TRBD2 (6 bases). Germline V gene lookup returns CDR1 SGDLS and CDR2 YYNGEE. The CDR3 runs 15 residues. V was clipped by 3 bases and J by 10 bases, with 20 bases between them. For the CDR3, the DNA is TGTGCCAGCAGCGGACCGGGACTCCCCCTCTCGATTCAGTACTTC. Translation gives CASSGPGLPLSIQYF.

The CDR3 loop reads CASSQKQGCQPQHF. CDR3 nucleotide sequence: TGTGCCAGCAGCCAGAAACAGGGCTGTCAGCCCCAGCATTTT. V gene TRBV6-5 combines with J gene TRBJ1-5, with D perhaps TRBD1 (6 bases). This CDR3 contains 14 residues. The V and J ends lost 6 bases and 6 bases respectively, with 15 bases between them. Germline CDR1 reads MNHEY; CDR2 reads SVGAGI.

The chain joins TRBV30 to TRBJ1-1; 10 bases are shared with TRBD1. With V trimmed by 3 bases and J by 2 bases, 6 bases remained unmatched. The germline V gene encodes CDR1 GTSNPN and CDR2 SVGIG (reference sequence). The CDR3 extends over 15 amino acids. This CDR3 reads CAWRGQGSLNTEAFF. CDR3 in DNA: TGTGCCTGGAGGGGACAGGGGTCGCTCAACACTGAAGCTTTCTTT.

The gene calls are TRBV6-5 and TRBJ1-5; 7 nucleotides agree with TRBD1. CDR1 is MNHEY, CDR2 SVGAGI, per germline. The CDR3 length is 14 residues. V trimming: 4 bases; J trimming: 7 bases; junction bases outside the gene matches: 7. The CDR3 reads CASSSRQGRQPQHF. The CDR3 nucleotides read TGTGCCAGCAGTTCGCGACAGGGTAGGCAGCCCCAGCATTTT.

The rearrangement joins TRBV14 to TRBJ2-7, with D perhaps matching TRBD1 (5 bases). With 0 bases removed from V and 7 bases from J, the gap between germline ends came to 13 bases. CDR3 length: 14 amino acids. The germline V gene encodes CDR1 SGHDN and CDR2 FVKESK. The CDR3 loop is CASSQEGQLKEQYF. DNA for the CDR3: TGTGCCAGCAGCCAAGAGGGGCAACTTAAAGAGCAGTACTTC.

The rearrangement links TRBV10-3 to TRBJ1-4, with 7 positions matching TRBD1. Germline V CDR1 and CDR2: ENHRY, SYGVKD. After removal of 0 bases from V and 12 bases from J, the junction contained 7 bases not matched to a gene. The CDR3 consists of 14 residues. CDR3 protein: CAISESWGDRELFF. The CDR3 region has the DNA TGTGCCATCAGTGAGTCGTGGGGGGACAGAGAACTGTTTTTT.

The chain uses TRBV7-4 and TRBJ1-6; tentative D call: TRBD1 (5 bases). CDR1 SGHVT and CDR2 SQSDAQ come from the germline V gene. The length of the CDR3 is 18 residues. The V end was cut by 6 bases, the J end by 6 bases, with 24 bases between. The CDR3 is CASRPGDFEGLINSPLHF. CDR3 in DNA: TGTGCCAGCAGGCCCGGGGACTTTGAAGGATTGATTAATTCACCCCTCCACTTT.

CDR3 region: CASKGGPKAFF. CDR3 nucleotide sequence: TGTGCCAGTAAAGGGGGCCCCAAAGCTTTCTTT. The chain is built from TRBV19 and TRBJ1-1; 7 bases match TRBD1. Trimming cost V 7 bases and J 9 bases; bases outside gene matches: 5. The CDR3 is 11 amino acids. CDR1 LNHDA and CDR2 SQIVND come from the germline V gene (reference sequence).